The next 29 T cell receptor beta chains were all read from a single sample in a study of vaccination and CD4 T cells after COVID-19. These receptors lack a known antigen. The assay that was used to sequence DNA from cultured CD4+ T cells was the Oncomine TCR Beta short-read assay. TCRdb re-analysed the PCR reads in MiXCR, keeping a single row per CDR3 protein. The table has about 21,000 distinct CDR3 sequences, 42% seen once. Time point here: late sampling 161 to 241 days after vaccination in a few convalescent patients. Indicated treatment: roughly 11-day PBMC culture with coronavirus spike peptide pools or control peptides (ViraFEST assay). This specimen was CD4+ T cells from blood, cultured in vitro, taken about 7 months after SARS-CoV-2 vaccination. These receptors were collected from a human donor who had recovered from COVID-19.

This clonotype was seen only a few times. The CDR3 sequence: CSARRQGGSTDTQYF. The CDR3 DNA is TGCAGTGCTAGACGACAGGGGGGAAGCACAGATACGCAGTATTTT. The chain employs TRBV20-1 and TRBJ2-3; 9 bases match TRBD1. In germline, CDR1 is DFQATT, CDR2 SNEGSKA (reference sequence). The CDR3 has 15 residues. After removal of 2 bases from V and 0 bases from J, the junction contained 3 bases not matched to a gene.

The chain recombines TRBV20-1 with TRBJ1-5; unclear D gene. Germline V gene lookup returns CDR1 DFQATT and CDR2 SNEGSKA (reference sequence). V was clipped by 4 bases and J by 0 bases, with 13 bases between them. CDR3 size: 15 residues. The CDR3 sequence: CSAIKDGNSNQPQHF. CDR3 in DNA: TGCAGTGCTATAAAGGACGGTAATAGCAATCAGCCCCAGCATTTT.

The chain combines TRBV21-1 with TRBJ2-7; the DNA was not compared with TRBD2, the D call given in the table. TRBV21-1 constitutes a pseudogene. The CDR3 loop spans 20 amino acids. DNA for the CDR3: TGTGCCAGCAGCTCCTTGTCGCTAGCGGGAGGGCCCGCTGAATCCTACGAGCAGTACTTC. Translation: CASSSLSLAGGPAESYEQYF.

This clonotype was picked up a small number of times. This chain uses TRBV7-9 with TRBJ2-1, with D perhaps TRBD1 or TRBD2 (5 bases each). The ends were cut back, 5 bases at V and 0 bases at J, with 11 bases in the middle. The CDR3 is made up of 15 amino acids. The germline CDR1 and CDR2 sequences are SEHNR and FQNEAQ (reference sequence). The CDR3 here is CASSEEGRSYNEQFF. CDR3 in DNA: TGTGCCAGCAGCGAAGAGGGACGCTCCTACAATGAGCAGTTCTTC.

This clonotype was seen more than once but under ten times. The chain combines TRBV7-3 with TRBJ2-7; D may correspond to TRBD1 or TRBD2 (5 bases each). V lost 4 bases and J 2 bases, leaving 12 bases between the germline ends. Germline-derived CDR1 and CDR2 are SGHTA and FQGTGA. The CDR3 totals 14 residues. This CDR3 is CASSSGTAPYEQYF. The CDR3 DNA is TGTGCCAGCAGCTCCGGGACGGCTCCCTACGAGCAGTACTTC.

The V and J genes are TRBV20-1 and TRBJ1-5; 8 bases are shared with TRBD1. V was clipped by 5 bases and J by 7 bases; unmatched bases: 13. CDR3 length: 15 amino acids. Germline V gene data show CDR1 as DFQATT and CDR2 as SNEGSKA (reference sequence). CDR3 sequence reads: CSALTQGAGGQPQHF. CDR3 nucleotides: TGCAGTGCTTTAACTCAGGGGGCTGGTGGACAGCCCCAGCATTTT.

The J gene is TRBJ2-5, the V gene TRBV28; D call uncertain. Per the germline V gene, CDR1 is MDHEN and CDR2 is SYDVKM. The CDR3 has 12 residues. Trimming removed 5 bases at V and 2 bases at J, with 6 bases between. The CDR3 DNA is TGTGCCAGCAGTCCGTATCAAGAGACCCAGTACTTC. It is translated as CASSPYQETQYF.

This clonotype was seen only a few times. V gene TRBV20-1 combines with J gene TRBJ1-6; D is ambiguous. V lost 5 bases and J lost 7, with 9 bases in between. CDR3 size: 12 residues. CDR1 DFQATT and CDR2 SNEGSKA come from the germline V gene (reference sequence). CDR3 nucleotide sequence: TGCAGTGCTGTGGGGAGCAATTCACCCCTCCACTTT. As protein: CSAVGSNSPLHF.

V gene TRBV19 combines with J gene TRBJ1-5, with unresolved D. CDR3 length: 12 residues. Germline V gives CDR1 LNHDA, CDR2 SQIVND (reference sequence). Between the trimmed V and J ends, which lost 7 bases and 6 bases, there was a span of 10 bases. CDR3 in amino acids: CASNPRGQPQHF. The CDR3, as DNA: TGTGCCAGTAACCCACGGGGTCAGCCCCAGCATTTT.

The chain carries TRBV28 and TRBJ2-2; D perhaps matches TRBD2 (5 bases). Germline CDR1 MDHEN, CDR2 SYDVKM. The CDR3 runs 15 residues. V was trimmed by 6 bases and J by 0 bases, leaving 11 bases between them. The CDR3 DNA reads as TGTGCCAGCAGCCGACCAGCGGCGAACACCGGGGAGCTGTTTTTT. Its translation is CASSRPAANTGELFF.

This sequence joins TRBV6-4 and TRBJ1-6, with TRBD1 identical over 7 bases. V was clipped by 0 bases and J by 6 bases; unmatched bases: 8. The germline V gene has CDR1 MRHNA and CDR2 SNTAGT. CDR3 length: 17 amino acids. CDR3 sequence (DNA): TGTGCCAGCAGTGACTCGCCGCGGGACAGACCTAATTCACCCCTCCACTTT. Protein sequence: CASSDSPRDRPNSPLHF.

The chain is built from TRBV19 and TRBJ2-7; 8 bases line up with TRBD1. The germline CDR1 and CDR2 sequences are LNHDA and SQIVND (reference sequence). The CDR3 spans 14 residues. Unmatched junction bases numbered 4, after V lost 6 bases and J lost 0 bases. In DNA form, the CDR3 reads TGTGCCAGTAGCACCGGGACAGGCTCCTACGAGCAGTACTTC. Translating it yields CASSTGTGSYEQYF.

The J gene is TRBJ1-5, the V gene TRBV18; D ambiguous. This CDR3 has 13 amino acids. Germline assignment: CDR1 KGHSH and CDR2 LQKENI. V lost 4 bases and J lost 5, with 9 bases in between. CDR3: CASSRGSDQPQHF. The CDR3 DNA follows: TGTGCCAGCTCACGCGGGTCCGATCAGCCCCAGCATTTT.

This clonotype has more than one count but fewer than ten. The rearrangement joins TRBV7-9 to TRBJ2-1; 8 nucleotides line up with TRBD2. V lost 5 bases and J lost 8; bases outside the gene matches: 17. This CDR3 comprises 17 residues. Germline V CDR1 and CDR2: SEHNR, FQNEAQ (reference sequence). Written as DNA, the CDR3 is TGTGCCAGCAGCCCACATCGACCTAGCGGGTCGGGCCATGAGCAGTTCTTC. Translating gives CASSPHRPSGSGHEQFF.

The table lists this clonotype with a few counts. This sequence joins TRBV29-1 and TRBJ2-5, with 10 bases aligning to TRBD1. The CDR3 has 12 amino acids. The V and J ends lost 6 bases and 2 bases, in that order; junction bases with no gene match: 0. Per the germline V gene, CDR1 is SQVTM and CDR2 is ANQGSEA. CDR3 sequence reads: CSVGQGQETQYF. Written as DNA, the CDR3 is TGCAGCGTGGGACAGGGGCAAGAGACCCAGTACTTC.

V usage is TRBV24-1 and J usage is TRBJ2-5; no firm D call. CDR1 is KGHDR, CDR2 SFDVKD, per germline. V gave up 2 bases and J gave up 5 bases, with 14 bases separating them. The CDR3 length is 15 residues. CDR3 in amino acids: CATSDSVRLGETQYF. The DNA of the CDR3 is TGTGCCACCAGTGATTCGGTCCGGCTAGGGGAGACCCAGTACTTC.

This clonotype is medium-sized by share. The chain uses TRBV20-1 and TRBJ2-3; no definite D call. CDR3 length equals 13 residues. CDR1 and CDR2 (germline): DFQATT, SNEGSKA (reference sequence). CDR3 sequence (DNA): TGCAGGTGTTCAGCACTTCGCACAGATACGCAGTATTTT. This encodes CRCSALRTDTQYF.

The count of this clonotype is one. The chain recombines TRBV7-9 with TRBJ2-7, with a weak D call TRBD2 (6 bases). The CDR3 length is 13 residues. V lost 5 bases to trimming and J lost 6 bases, with 14 bases between them. CDR1 and CDR2 (germline): SEHNR, FQNEAQ (reference sequence). CDR3 sequence (DNA): TGTGCCAGCAGCGGAGGGCGCTCGGGCGAGCAGTACTTC. Encoded protein: CASSGGRSGEQYF.

The V and J genes are TRBV19 and TRBJ1-1, with 7 bases that match TRBD1. The germline CDR1 and CDR2 sequences are LNHDA and SQIVND (reference sequence). The length of the CDR3 is 13 residues. The ends lost 8 bases at V and 2 bases at J; junction bases unmatched: 5. CDR3 region: CASVDRRNTEAFF. Here the CDR3 DNA reads TGTGCCAGTGTGGACAGGAGAAACACTGAAGCTTTCTTT.

For the CDR3, the DNA is TGTGCCAGCAGTCCTACAGGGGGCGTAGGTACCTATGGCTACACCTTC. It codes for CASSPTGGVGTYGYTF. The gene calls are TRBV28 and TRBJ1-2, with 9 bases lining up with TRBD1. The trim removed 5 bases at V and 4 bases at J, leaving 11 bases unmatched. The germline CDR1 and CDR2 sequences are MDHEN and SYDVKM. This CDR3 is 16 amino acids long.

This rearrangement joins TRBV7-2 to TRBJ2-3; D is unresolved. The germline V gene encodes CDR1 SGHTA and CDR2 FQGNSA. This CDR3 spans 18 amino acids. Trimming stripped 1 base from V and 0 bases from J, with 17 bases between. Here the CDR3 DNA reads TGTGCCAGCAGCTTAGGGCCCCTGGAAGCCTCTAGCACAGATACGCAGTATTTT. Its protein product is CASSLGPLEASSTDTQYF.

This clonotype was seen more than once but under ten times. This chain connects TRBV20-1 to TRBJ2-3; TRBD1 matches 7 bases. This CDR3 is 14 amino acids long. V was clipped by 6 bases and J by 8 bases; unmatched bases: 14. Germline-derived CDR1 and CDR2 are DFQATT and SNEGSKA (reference sequence). The CDR3 sequence: CSALIGQAHGTQYF. The CDR3 region has the DNA TGCAGTGCCCTGATCGGACAGGCCCACGGTACGCAGTATTTT.

The rearrangement uses TRBV7-3 and TRBJ2-1; D remains unclear. Germline lookup yields CDR1 SGHTA and CDR2 FQGTGA. V lost 2 bases, J lost 0 bases, and 11 bases lay in between. The CDR3 is 16 amino acids. The CDR3 sequence: CASSLLGGDSYNEQFF. CDR3 sequence (DNA): TGTGCCAGCAGCTTATTGGGTGGGGACTCCTACAATGAGCAGTTCTTC.

The chain joins TRBV9 to TRBJ2-1, with D perhaps matching TRBD1 (6 bases). Trimming shortened V by 3 bases and J by 9 bases, and 16 bases separated the two germline ends. Germline-derived CDR1 and CDR2 are SGDLS and YYNGEE. The CDR3 has 14 amino acids. Here the CDR3 reads CASSATGQPSEQFF. The CDR3 region has the DNA TGTGCCAGCAGCGCCACGGGACAACCCAGTGAGCAGTTCTTC.

In its sample, this clonotype was seen a few times. This chain connects TRBV15 to TRBJ2-7; tentative D call: TRBD2 (6 bases). Trimming removed 1 base at V and 6 bases at J, with 16 bases between. The germline V gene has CDR1 LNHNV and CDR2 YYDKDF (reference sequence). CDR3 length: 15 amino acids. CDR3: CATSRARRAVAEQYF. CDR3 in DNA: TGTGCCACCAGCAGAGCTAGGAGGGCCGTAGCCGAGCAGTACTTC.

The CDR3 is CASSLPGRGNTIYF. CDR3 coding DNA: TGTGCCAGCAGCTTACCGGGTCGAGGAAACACCATATATTTT. The J gene is TRBJ1-3, the V gene TRBV7-9; D uncertain. Deletions cut 2 bases from V and 4 bases from J, with 9 bases between. This CDR3 has 14 residues. CDR1 is SEHNR and CDR2 is FQNEAQ in the germline V gene (reference sequence).

This chain joins TRBV10-3 and TRBJ2-3, with no clear D. With 3 bases removed from V and 0 bases from J, the gap between germline ends came to 4 bases. Looked up from germline, CDR1 is ENHRY and CDR2 is SYGVKD. The CDR3 runs 13 residues. Written as DNA, the CDR3 is TGTGCCATCAGTGACCCCAGCACAGATACGCAGTATTTT. Residues: CAISDPSTDTQYF.

The V gene is TRBV28, the J gene TRBJ2-7; TRBD2 agrees at 10 bases. The CDR3 spans 17 residues. Germline V gene lookup returns CDR1 MDHEN and CDR2 SYDVKM. V lost 5 bases and J lost 0; bases outside the gene matches: 10. The CDR3 DNA reads as TGTGCCAGCAGTGGCCTCGGGACTAGCGCCTCCTCCTACGAGCAGTACTTC. It encodes CASSGLGTSASSYEQYF.

In this sample, this clonotype turned up a few times. The chain employs TRBV4-1 and TRBJ2-5, with D hard to call. V was pared by 1 base and J by 4 bases, with 10 bases between. Per the germline V gene, CDR1 is MGHRA and CDR2 is YSYEKL. The CDR3 is 14 residues long. The CDR3 reads CASSQVAFLETQYF. The CDR3 DNA reads TGCGCCAGCAGCCAAGTTGCGTTCTTAGAGACCCAGTACTTC.